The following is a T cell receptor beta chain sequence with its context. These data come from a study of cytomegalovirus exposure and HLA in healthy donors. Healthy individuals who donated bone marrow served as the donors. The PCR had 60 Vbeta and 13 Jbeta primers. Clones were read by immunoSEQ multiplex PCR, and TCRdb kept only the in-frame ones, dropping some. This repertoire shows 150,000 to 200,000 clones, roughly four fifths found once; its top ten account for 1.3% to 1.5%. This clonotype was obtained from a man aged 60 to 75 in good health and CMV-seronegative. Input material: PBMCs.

The DNA for the CDR3 is TGTGCCACCAGCAGAGGAGCGCTAGCGGGGGGAGAGACCCAGTACTTC. Translated: CATSRGALAGGETQYF. This chain connects TRBV15 to TRBJ2-5; 11 bases fit TRBD2. From germline, CDR1 is LNHNV and CDR2 YYDKDF (reference sequence). This CDR3 region has 16 residues. Losses at the gene ends were 1 base for V and 4 bases for J; bases not matched to a gene: 5.